This T cell receptor beta chain was identified during a study of vaccination effects on CD4 cells after COVID-19. In the study overall: Post-vaccine specimens were collected at a median of 72 days following the second dose.

General observations from the study: Healthy vaccinees had only 1 of 255 vaccine-induced clones cross-react with common cold coronaviruses. Clones that were induced by infection or by vaccine showed marked contraction late after vaccination.

Antigen-specific CD4+ T cells were first expanded with viral peptide pools by the ViraFEST assay and only then sequenced. Culture lasted about 11 days before CD4+ T cell isolation. The vaccine given was either BNT162b2 or mRNA-1273, in two doses. The healthy vaccine recipients, who had no prior SARS-CoV-2 infection, showed negative nucleocapsid antibodies. Comments on this clone: Its antigen is unknown.

The table came from immunoSEQ multiplex PCR; TCRdb's copy has only in-frame clones and leaves some out. The sample lists about 27,000 clones; about 83% were seen once. The TCR comes from a human donor who received a COVID-19 vaccine. Some clones in this sample may be carry-over from other donors' samples. The sample here was CD4+ T cells from PBMCs cultured with HCoV-NL63 spike peptides, taken after COVID-19 vaccination.

CDR3 bases: TGTGCCAGCAGACCGTTCTCTGGGGCCAACGTCCTGACTTTC. Translation gives CASRPFSGANVLTF. The chain recombines TRBV28 with TRBJ2-6; D uncertain. Germline CDR1 MDHEN, CDR2 SYDVKM. V was pared by 6 bases and J by 0 bases, with 6 bases between. CDR3 length: 14 residues.